Listed here are 3 T cell receptor beta chains from one sample, sequenced in a study of T cell responses to AZD1222 COVID-19 vaccine. The method was immunoSEQ multiplex PCR; TCRdb's version includes in-frame clones alone and lacks a portion of them. The table shows some 130,000 clones, with nearly 90% occurring only once. The sequencing used peripheral blood, collected 28 days after the second AZD1222 dose. The receptors were sampled from an adult who received the AZD1222 COVID-19 vaccine.

This sequence joins TRBV7-2 and TRBJ1-6; D is uncertain. Germline V gene sequence: CDR1 SGHTA, CDR2 FQGNSA. The germline V and J ends were trimmed by 4 bases and 8 bases, with 15 bases remaining between them. The CDR3 is made up of 15 amino acids. CDR3 in amino acids: CASSSQRPRDSPLHF. CDR3 sequence (DNA): TGTGCCAGCAGCTCCCAACGCCCTCGTGATTCACCCCTCCACTTT.

This sequence joins TRBV9 and TRBJ1-1; 9 nucleotides line up with TRBD1. Unmatched junction bases numbered 6, after V lost 4 bases and J lost 2 bases. Germline CDR1 is SGDLS and CDR2 is YYNGEE. The CDR3 sequence is 15 residues long. The CDR3, as DNA: TGTGCCAGCAGCCCATGGGGACAGGGCAACACTGAAGCTTTCTTT. It encodes CASSPWGQGNTEAFF.

The V gene is TRBV5-6, the J gene TRBJ1-1; D is undetermined. Germline CDR1 and CDR2: SGHDT and YYEEEE. V was cut by 2 bases and J by 1 base, with 9 bases left in between. The CDR3 runs 14 residues. The DNA of the CDR3 is TGTGCCAGCAGCTTTCGACGAGCGAACACTGAAGCTTTCTTT. It translates to CASSFRRANTEAFF.